A selection of T cell receptor beta chains follows, all from one sample in a study of OX40 agonist ivuxolimab in advanced cancers. Data came from immunoSEQ multiplex PCR; TCRdb stores just in-frame clones and leaves some out. The sample gives around 80,000 clones, 70% to 90% of which show up once; 0.75% to 0.95% is in the top ten. The sequences come from CD4+ or CD8+ T cells sorted from blood, collected in a trial of the OX40 agonist ivuxolimab. The receptors were gathered from an adult with an advanced solid tumor such as melanoma, head and neck, liver or kidney cancer. The CDR3 runs from the conserved cysteine through the conserved F or W. Each record gives: J gene, clone size, V gene, D gene, CDR3 protein, CDR3 DNA. A D gene is named only where the DNA matches it firmly. Some rows have no size entry. The others give once, few or many, or a class for an expanded clone.

TRBJ2-3	-	TRBV28	TRBD2	CASSLLAGGPDTQYF	TGTGCCAGCAGTTTACTAGCGGGAGGGCCAGATACGCAGTATTTT
TRBJ1-6	-	TRBV5-1	-	CASSSEGSPLHF	TGCGCCAGCAGCTCCGAGGGTTCACCCCTCCACTTT
TRBJ2-1	-	TRBV9	TRBD2	CASTEEASGIGEQFF	TGTGCCAGCACCGAGGAGGCTAGCGGGATCGGTGAGCAGTTCTTC
TRBJ2-7	-	TRBV14	-	CASSRGTPDGAYEQYF	TGTGCCAGCAGCCGTGGGACGCCGGATGGGGCCTACGAGCAGTACTTC
TRBJ1-1	once	TRBV6-5	-	CASSTGTSWGLF	TGTGCCAGCAGTACCGGGACGTCTTGGGGACTCTTT
TRBJ2-3	-	TRBV30	TRBD2	CAWSPGLAGAAQYF	TGTGCCTGGAGTCCGGGACTAGCGGGAGCAGCGCAGTATTTT
TRBJ2-1	once	TRBV10-3	-	CAISEEASHNEQFF	TGTGCCATCAGTGAGGAGGCCAGCCACAATGAGCAGTTCTTC
TRBJ2-7	-	TRBV29-1	TRBD1	CSAGQGYEQYF	TGCAGCGCCGGACAGGGGTACGAGCAGTACTTC
TRBJ1-5	-	TRBV27	-	CASSYSRGNQPQHF	TGTGCCAGCAGTTACTCGAGAGGCAATCAGCCCCAGCATTTT
TRBJ1-3	many	TRBV2	-	CASNRAVGTGNTIYF	TGTGCCAGCAACCGGGCGGTGGGGACGGGAAACACCATATATTTT
TRBJ1-2	-	TRBV7-6	-	CASRPPTVSHGYTF	TGTGCCAGCAGACCGCCGACAGTTAGCCATGGCTACACCTTC
TRBJ2-7	-	TRBV5-1	TRBD1	CASSSLGQGAYEQYF	TGCGCCAGCAGCTCACTGGGACAGGGTGCTTACGAGCAGTACTTC
TRBJ2-3	-	TRBV9	TRBD2	CASSVGIGSGKDTQYF	TGTGCCAGCAGCGTAGGAATAGGTAGCGGGAAGGATACGCAGTATTTT
TRBJ1-2	-	TRBV18	-	CASSPPIYGYTF	TGTGCCAGCTCACCCCCGATCTATGGCTACACCTTC
TRBJ1-5	-	TRBV11-2	-	CASSLEGEHNQPQHF	TGTGCCAGCAGCTTAGAAGGGGAGCACAATCAGCCCCAGCATTTT
TRBJ2-2	-	TRBV7-3	-	CASSLSPGELFF	TGTGCCAGCAGCTTAAGTCCCGGGGAGCTGTTTTTT
TRBJ1-2	-	TRBV19	-	CASITGGDRDGYTF	TGTGCCAGTATTACCGGGGGGGATCGAGATGGCTACACCTTC
TRBJ2-7	once	TRBV28	TRBD1	CASTDRDRGIYEQYF	TGTGCCAGCACGGACCGGGACAGGGGGATCTACGAGCAGTACTTC
TRBJ2-3	-	TRBV5-1	TRBD2	CASSLSGTSGTDTQYF	TGCGCCAGCAGCTTGAGCGGGACTAGCGGCACAGATACGCAGTATTTT
TRBJ2-3	-	TRBV5-1	TRBD2	CASSSTSGGTDTQYF	TGCGCCAGCAGCTCGACTAGCGGGGGCACAGATACGCAGTATTTT
TRBJ1-2	-	TRBV7-2	TRBD1	CASSLAGQGAPRYGYTF	TGTGCCAGCAGCTTAGCGGGTCAGGGGGCCCCTCGGTATGGCTACACCTTC
TRBJ2-1	-	TRBV7-2	TRBD1	CASSTGTEYNEQFF	TGTGCCAGCAGCACGGGGACAGAATACAATGAGCAGTTCTTC
TRBJ1-5	once	TRBV2	-	CASSSPGTNYSNQPQHF	TGTGCCAGCAGTTCACCCGGGACAAACTATAGCAATCAGCCCCAGCATTTT
TRBJ1-4	-	TRBV7-9	-	CASSLAQGDEKLFF	TGTGCCAGCAGCTTAGCACAGGGCGATGAAAAACTGTTTTTT
TRBJ2-3	-	TRBV27	TRBD2	CASSFLTSGRADTQYF	TGTGCCAGCAGTTTTTTGACTAGCGGGAGGGCAGATACGCAGTATTTT
TRBJ2-1	-	TRBV5-1	-	CASSLVAGGNEQFF	TGCGCCAGCAGCTTGGTTGCGGGTGGGAATGAGCAGTTCTTC
TRBJ2-7	-	TRBV5-6	TRBD1	CASRAGGEQYF	TGTGCCAGCAGGGCAGGGGGAGAGCAGTACTTC
TRBJ2-7	-	TRBV30	-	CAWRHGFAQINYEQYF	TGTGCCTGGAGACATGGCTTCGCCCAAATTAATTACGAGCAGTACTTC
TRBJ1-5	-	TRBV5-6	TRBD1	CASSSTGSRGIQPQHF	TGTGCCAGCAGCTCGACAGGGTCCCGGGGGATTCAGCCCCAGCATTTT
TRBJ2-3	-	TRBV7-9	TRBD2	CASSSRGLGWDTQYF	TGTGCCAGCAGCTCCCGCGGACTAGGGTGGGATACGCAGTATTTT
TRBJ1-2	-	TRBV6-4	TRBD1	CASSGQGGYGYTF	TGTGCCAGCAGCGGACAGGGCGGCTATGGCTACACCTTC
TRBJ2-7	-	TRBV7-3	TRBD2	CASSLGPTSGYEQYF	TGTGCCAGCAGCTTAGGCCCGACTAGCGGATACGAGCAGTACTTC